The 2 T cell receptor beta chains below all came from one sample that was sequenced in a study of T cell clusters in autoimmune cytopenias. TRB rearrangements were amplified by touch-down multiplex PCR with mixed TRB-A/B primers. Following a re-call of the multiplex PCR reads, TCRdb has one entry per CDR3 protein and lacks DNA. This table lists 15,000 or so distinct CDR3 sequences. TRB was amplified from around 250 ng of peripheral blood genomic DNA per sample. Sequencing was carried out using peripheral blood. Receptors originate from a human donor with an autoimmune cytopenia or autoimmune hepatitis (not recorded which).

This chain uses TRBV30 with TRBJ1-6. The CDR3 is 14 residues long. Germline lookup yields CDR1 GTSNPN and CDR2 SVGIG (reference sequence). The CDR3 here is CAWRKLGDLTPLHF. Full variable domain (rest looked up from reference TRBV30 and TRBJ1-6): SQTIHQWPATLVQPVGSPLSLECTVEGTSNPNLYWYRQAAGRGLQLLFYSVGIGQISSEVPQNLSASRPQDRQFILSSKKLLLSDSGFYLCAWRKLGDLTPLHFGNGTRLTVT.

The chain joins TRBV5-1 to TRBJ2-6. Germline values: CDR1 SGHRS, CDR2 YFSETQ. The length of the CDR3 is 15 residues. The CDR3 reads CASRPLSSGANVLTF.